The subject of this entry is one TCR beta chain. The CDR3 is made up of 16 amino acids. V lost 2 bases to trimming and J lost 1 base; unmatched junction nucleotides: 5. Germline V CDR1 and CDR2: LGHNA, YNFKEQ. The sample comes from a study of blood T cell repertoires in COVID-19. Study information: Acute-phase and convalescent COVID-19 samples originated in the United States, Italy and Spain. Sources were T cells, B-cell-depleted T cells, or PBMCs; the material itself was cDNA or gDNA.

Original processing methods: Reference gene primer amplification yielded estimated nucleated cell counts. The data were produced by immunoSEQ multiplex PCR, yet TCRdb's version contains in-frame clones alone and is incomplete. Clone size and V and J calls were adopted from that table, with D and trimming inferred from the DNA. The table lists around 130,000 clones, 84% of them singletons, with 9% to 15% in the top ten. The chain couples TRBV4-2 to TRBJ1-1, with 9 bases identical to TRBD1. Source material: peripheral blood. The TCR was taken from a woman aged 55-75 years with acute or convalescent COVID-19. CDR3 in DNA: TGTGCCAGCAGCCAATCGGGACAGGGAGGGAACACTGAAGCTTTCTTT. It translates to CASSQSGQGGNTEAFF.